This entry lists 10 T cell receptor beta chains sequenced from one sample in a study of T cells after yellow fever vaccination. MiXCR was run by TCRdb on the 5' RACE reads, yielding one entry per CDR3 protein. The sample includes about 330,000 distinct CDR3 sequences, roughly 8.6% of them seen just once. The sample was PBMCs, taken about 41 days after the first yellow fever vaccination. These receptors all come from a man in his late teens or twenties who received the YFV17D yellow fever vaccine.

This clonotype was picked up a small number of times. This chain connects TRBV15 to TRBJ1-4; unclear D gene. The V gene lost 1 base and the J gene lost 5 bases, with 14 bases spanning the gap. The length of the CDR3 is 16 residues. Germline V gene data show CDR1 as LNHNV and CDR2 as YYDKDF (reference sequence). This CDR3 is CATSRALQLRNEKLFF. The CDR3, as DNA: TGTGCCACCAGCAGAGCTTTACAGCTTCGGAATGAAAAACTGTTTTTT.

This clonotype was detected only a few times. The V and J genes are TRBV29-1 and TRBJ2-7; D is undetermined. The germline V and J ends were trimmed by 1 base and 2 bases, with 15 bases remaining between them. This CDR3 spans 15 amino acids. Germline CDR1 SQVTM, CDR2 ANQGSEA. The CDR3 reads CSVEVIAQETYEQYF. DNA for the CDR3: TGCAGCGTTGAAGTGATAGCTCAGGAAACCTACGAGCAGTACTTC.

The rearrangement uses TRBV4-3 and TRBJ1-6; 7 bases are shared with TRBD1. The germline V gene has CDR1 LGHNA and CDR2 YSLEER. Trimming at V came to 1 base and at J to 9 bases, leaving 6 bases not matched to a gene. The CDR3 has 15 residues. The CDR3 loop is CASSQVDREGSPLHF. For the CDR3, the DNA is TGCGCCAGCAGCCAAGTAGACAGGGAAGGTTCACCCCTCCACTTT.

This clonotype appeared a few times. The chain employs TRBV18 and TRBJ2-5; no reliable D call. CDR3 size: 15 residues. Germline V gene sequence: CDR1 KGHSH, CDR2 LQKENI. Trimming took off 3 bases at V and 0 bases at J, with 11 bases between the two ends. The CDR3 nucleotides are TGTGCCAGCTCACCCCGGGTCAGCAACCAAGAGACCCAGTACTTC. Residues: CASSPRVSNQETQYF.

The CDR3 DNA sequence: TGCGCCAGCAGCTTGAGGCCCAGGAGAGAGACCCAGTACTTC. This gives the protein CASSLRPRRETQYF. This chain joins TRBV5-1 and TRBJ2-5; D is undetermined. The CDR3 totals 14 residues. Per germline, CDR1 SGHRS and CDR2 YFSETQ. Trimming left V 1 base short and J 4 bases short, with 11 bases between.

V is TRBV7-9 and J is TRBJ2-1, with 7 bases lining up with TRBD2. This CDR3 has 14 amino acids. CDR1 and CDR2 (germline): SEHNR, FQNEAQ (reference sequence). V trimming: 3 bases; J trimming: 6 bases; junction bases outside the gene matches: 5. The CDR3 DNA reads as TGTGCCAGCAGCTTGACGAGCGGGGCCAATGAGCAGTTCTTC. Translation gives CASSLTSGANEQFF.

This clonotype showed up just a few times. The chain recombines TRBV20-1 with TRBJ1-1, with D possibly matching TRBD1 (5 bases). Trimming cost V 0 bases and J 0 bases, with 8 bases left between them. The CDR3 loop spans 14 amino acids. Germline V CDR1 and CDR2: DFQATT, SNEGSKA (reference sequence). CDR3 protein: CSARDPGLNTEAFF. The CDR3 bases are TGCAGTGCTAGAGATCCGGGGCTGAACACTGAAGCTTTCTTT.

This clonotype has a count of ten or more. The chain recombines TRBV4-3 with TRBJ1-2; 9 bases match TRBD1. Per the germline V gene, CDR1 is LGHNA and CDR2 is YSLEER. The junction had 5 bases not matched to a gene; V was cut back by 2 bases and J by 4 bases. The CDR3 contains 15 residues. CDR3 loop: CASSQTTGGIYGYTF. In DNA, the CDR3 is TGCGCCAGCAGCCAAACAACAGGGGGCATCTATGGCTACACCTTC.

The V and J genes are TRBV20-1 and TRBJ1-1; the D is unclear. CDR3 size: 14 residues. Germline values: CDR1 DFQATT, CDR2 SNEGSKA (reference sequence). The ends were cut back, 0 bases at V and 5 bases at J, with 13 bases in the middle. CDR3 amino acids: CSARDSAQNTEAFF. CDR3 bases: TGCAGTGCTAGAGATTCGGCTCAGAATACTGAAGCTTTCTTT.

This clonotype turned up a few times. This chain uses TRBV4-2 with TRBJ2-4; perhaps TRBD1 as D (5 bases). The CDR3 is 15 amino acids. Germline V gives CDR1 LGHNA, CDR2 YNFKEQ. V shed 1 base and J shed 3 bases, with 10 bases lying between them. CDR3 loop: CASSQGLQGKNIQYF. The DNA of the CDR3 is TGTGCCAGCAGCCAAGGTTTGCAGGGCAAAAACATTCAGTACTTC.